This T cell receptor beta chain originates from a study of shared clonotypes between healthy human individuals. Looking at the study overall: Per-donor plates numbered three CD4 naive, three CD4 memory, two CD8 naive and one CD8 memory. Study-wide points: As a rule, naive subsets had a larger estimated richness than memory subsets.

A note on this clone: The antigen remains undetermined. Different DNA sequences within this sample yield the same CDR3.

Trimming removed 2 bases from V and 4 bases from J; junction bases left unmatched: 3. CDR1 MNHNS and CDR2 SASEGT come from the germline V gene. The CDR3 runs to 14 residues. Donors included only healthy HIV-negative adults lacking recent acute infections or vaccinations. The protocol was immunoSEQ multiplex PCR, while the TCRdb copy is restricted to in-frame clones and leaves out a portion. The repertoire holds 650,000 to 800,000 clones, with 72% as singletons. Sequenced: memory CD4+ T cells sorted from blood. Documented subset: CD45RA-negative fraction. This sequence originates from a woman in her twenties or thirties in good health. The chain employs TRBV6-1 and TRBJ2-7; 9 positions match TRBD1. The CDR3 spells CASSERQGGYEQYF. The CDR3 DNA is TGTGCCAGCAGTGAAAGACAGGGGGGGTACGAGCAGTACTTC.